Listed below are T cell receptor beta chains from one sample, sequenced in a study of blood T cell repertoires in COVID-19. Only in-frame clones appear in the TCRdb table, and some are missing; sequencing was by immunoSEQ multiplex PCR. The data hold 280,000 or so clones, with around 85% observed a single time. The sequencing sample was made of PBMCs or T cells enriched from blood (not recorded which). The origin of the receptors is a woman between 45 and 65 years old who had recovered from COVID-19. Both conserved end residues are part of each CDR3. A D gene is named only where the DNA matches it firmly. Only some rows state a clone size, as once, few, many or a class for expanded clones.

d_call: .; v_call: TRBV9; j_call: TRBJ2-2; clone_size: .; cdr3_nt: TGTGCCAGCAGCGCTCAAGTCGAGTCGGACACCGGGGAGCTGTTTTTT; cdr3_aa: CASSAQVESDTGELFF
d_call: .; v_call: TRBV5-1; j_call: TRBJ2-2; clone_size: .; cdr3_nt: TGCGCCAGCAGCTCGCTAGCGTCAGACACCGGGGAGCTGTTTTTT; cdr3_aa: CASSSLASDTGELFF
d_call: .; v_call: TRBV2; j_call: TRBJ1-1; clone_size: .; cdr3_nt: TGTGCCAGCAGTGAAGTTATACCGGAGTCTGAAGCTTTCTTT; cdr3_aa: CASSEVIPESEAFF
d_call: TRBD1; v_call: TRBV9; j_call: TRBJ2-5; clone_size: .; cdr3_nt: TGTGCCAGCAGCGTAGCGGACAGGGTCAAGACCCAGTACTTC; cdr3_aa: CASSVADRVKTQYF
d_call: .; v_call: TRBV11-2; j_call: TRBJ2-2; clone_size: .; cdr3_nt: TGTGCCAGCAGCTCCTCTTCGGGGGAGCTGTTTTTT; cdr3_aa: CASSSSSGELFF
d_call: .; v_call: TRBV30; j_call: TRBJ1-1; clone_size: .; cdr3_nt: TGTGCCTGGAGTGGCAGGAACACTGAAGCTTTCTTT; cdr3_aa: CAWSGRNTEAFF
d_call: .; v_call: TRBV18; j_call: TRBJ2-3; clone_size: .; cdr3_nt: TGTGCCAGCTCCGGAGGGGGCACAGATACGCAGTATTTT; cdr3_aa: CASSGGGTDTQYF
d_call: .; v_call: TRBV30; j_call: TRBJ1-1; clone_size: .; cdr3_nt: TGTGCCTGGTCCCGCGCCCAGAACACTGAAGCTTTCTTT; cdr3_aa: CAWSRAQNTEAFF
d_call: .; v_call: TRBV2; j_call: TRBJ1-1; clone_size: many; cdr3_nt: TGTGCCAGCAATTCACAGGGATACACTGAAGCTTTCTTT; cdr3_aa: CASNSQGYTEAFF
d_call: .; v_call: TRBV11-3; j_call: TRBJ2-1; clone_size: .; cdr3_nt: TGTGCCAGCAGCTTGCAGGGGCGAAGGGATGAGCAGTTCTTC; cdr3_aa: CASSLQGRRDEQFF
d_call: TRBD2; v_call: TRBV3-1/TRBV3-2; j_call: TRBJ2-5; clone_size: .; cdr3_nt: TGTGCCAGCAGCCAACAAGCGGGAGGGCCGTTGGAGACCCAGTACTTC; cdr3_aa: CASSQQAGGPLETQYF
d_call: .; v_call: TRBV12-3/TRBV12-4; j_call: TRBJ1-2; clone_size: .; cdr3_nt: TGTGCCAGCAGTTTTGGCAGGGTGGGAGGCTACACCTTC; cdr3_aa: CASSFGRVGGYTF
d_call: TRBD2; v_call: TRBV4-3; j_call: TRBJ2-5; clone_size: .; cdr3_nt: TGCGCCAGCAGCCAAGGGGTATTTCGAGCGGGAGGAGGAGAGACCCAGTACTTC; cdr3_aa: CASSQGVFRAGGGETQYF
d_call: .; v_call: TRBV6-5; j_call: TRBJ2-2; clone_size: .; cdr3_nt: TGTGCCAGCAGTTACTCGATCCCACTCGACACCGGGGAGCTGTTTTTT; cdr3_aa: CASSYSIPLDTGELFF
d_call: TRBD2; v_call: TRBV5-4; j_call: TRBJ2-1; clone_size: .; cdr3_nt: TGTGCCAGCAGCTTGGGACTAGCGGCCAATGAGCAGTTCTTC; cdr3_aa: CASSLGLAANEQFF
d_call: TRBD1; v_call: TRBV24-1; j_call: TRBJ2-2; clone_size: .; cdr3_nt: TGTGCCACCAGTGACGTGGGACAGTCGAACACCGGGGAGCTGTTTTTT; cdr3_aa: CATSDVGQSNTGELFF
d_call: .; v_call: TRBV21-1; j_call: TRBJ1-1; clone_size: .; cdr3_nt: TGTGCCAGCAGCAAAGGGGGGGGCTGGCGGACTGAAGCTTTCTTT; cdr3_aa: CASSKGGGWRTEAFF
d_call: TRBD2; v_call: TRBV3-1/TRBV3-2; j_call: TRBJ2-3; clone_size: .; cdr3_nt: TGTGCCAGCAGCCACTCTAGCGGAAGCACAGATACGCAGTATTTT; cdr3_aa: CASSHSSGSTDTQYF
d_call: TRBD1; v_call: TRBV7-2; j_call: TRBJ2-7; clone_size: .; cdr3_nt: TGTGCCAGCAGCTTAGAACAGGGGGGCTACGAGCAGTACTTC; cdr3_aa: CASSLEQGGYEQYF